This T cell receptor (beta chain) was found in a study of T cells after yellow fever vaccination. V lost 3 bases to trimming and J lost 2 bases; unmatched junction nucleotides: 6. Germline CDR1 and CDR2: KGHDR and SFDVKD. The CDR3 totals 16 residues. A word on this clonotype: Its antigen is not identified.

Production of TCR cDNA was by 5'RACE template switching, which also added a universal primer site and UMIs. Via MiXCR, TCRdb re-called the 5' RACE reads, giving one row per CDR3 protein. The sample has under 500,000 distinct CDR3 sequences; 18% are singletons. Regarding the study as a whole: Abundant bulk-population clonotypes could contaminate the FACS-sorted repertoires. The CD4 compartment and the CD8 compartment contained a small share of clonotypes in common. Weaker overall was a secondary response that nonetheless peaked faster, on day 5 versus 15.

The material was PBMCs, obtained before the yellow fever booster vaccination. The clonotype was recovered from a man aged 18 to 30 who received the YFV17D yellow fever vaccine. This sequence joins TRBV24-1 and TRBJ2-3, with 8 nucleotides matching TRBD2. This chain's CDR3 is CATSDNRRGDTDTQYF. The CDR3 DNA sequence: TGTGCCACCAGTGATAATAGGCGGGGGGACACAGATACGCAGTATTTT.